The present T cell receptor beta chain was sequenced within a study of PD-1 blockade in classical Hodgkin lymphoma. Indicated time point: cycle 4 day 1 (C4D1), after 6 weeks of nivolumab. Each patient's relapse followed autologous stem cell transplantation, and brentuximab vedotin exposure varied. Magnetic negative selection of thawed PBMCs yielded the CD8+ T cells. The best responses consisted of complete response, partial response or progressive disease. TCRdb keeps only in-frame clones here, not all; method: immunoSEQ multiplex PCR. The data hold a few thousand clones, with 70% to 80% observed a single time. The CDR3 runs 13 residues. CDR1 and CDR2 (germline): LNHDA, SQIVND (reference sequence). Trimming left V 5 bases short and J 6 bases short, with 14 bases between.

Sequencing used CD8+ T cells from blood, obtained before the fourth cycle of nivolumab. The receptor was isolated from a human donor with classical Hodgkin lymphoma. V is TRBV19 and J is TRBJ2-7, with D unclear. CDR3 DNA: TGTGCCAGTAGTGAGGTCGTCCCAAGCGAGCAGTACTTC. It translates to CASSEVVPSEQYF.